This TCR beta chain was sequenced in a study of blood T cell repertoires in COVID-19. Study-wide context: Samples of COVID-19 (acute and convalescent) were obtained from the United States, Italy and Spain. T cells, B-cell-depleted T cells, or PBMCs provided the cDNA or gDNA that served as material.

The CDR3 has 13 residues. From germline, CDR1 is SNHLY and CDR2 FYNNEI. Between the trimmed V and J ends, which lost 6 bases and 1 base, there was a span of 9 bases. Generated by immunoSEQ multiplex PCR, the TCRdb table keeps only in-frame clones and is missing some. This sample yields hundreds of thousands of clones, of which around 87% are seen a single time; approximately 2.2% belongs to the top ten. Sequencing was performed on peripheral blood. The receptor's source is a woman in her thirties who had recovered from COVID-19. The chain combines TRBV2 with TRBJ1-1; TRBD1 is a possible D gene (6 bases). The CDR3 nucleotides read TGTGCCAGCAGGGGGGGGCGGAACACTGAAGCTTTCTTT. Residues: CASRGGRNTEAFF.